This T cell receptor beta chain was retrieved from a study of T-cell memory formation after mild COVID-19. The CDR3 is 15 residues long. Looked up from germline, CDR1 is LGHDT and CDR2 is YNNKEL (reference sequence). V was trimmed by 1 base and J by 9 bases, leaving 13 bases between them. TCRdb passed the 5' RACE reads through MiXCR, listing each CDR3 protein once. The profile covers about 100,000 distinct CDR3 sequences, with approximately 12% appearing a single time and 40% taken by the ten largest. Study-level findings and limits: Mainly in CM and EM were contracting CD4+ clones; CD8+ were in EMRA. Clones shrinking between day 15 and 85 showed a balanced CD4/CD8 split, and those that grew later tilted toward CD4+. Certain responding clones were present in pre-infection memory, suggesting participation of cross-reactive memory.

Remarks on this clonotype: What it recognizes is unknown.

Material: PBMCs or a T cell subset sorted from them (not recorded which). The clonotype originates from a man younger than 35 who had mild COVID-19 (a few samples of this study predate the infection). Cell type and time point are not known. This chain uses TRBV3-1 with TRBJ1-6; D not certain. The DNA of the CDR3 is TGTGCCAGCAGCCAAGGTTCGGGATACGGTTCACCCCTCCACTTT. This translates into CASSQGSGYGSPLHF.